Here is one T cell receptor (beta chain) with its context. The protocol was immunoSEQ multiplex PCR, while the TCRdb copy is restricted to in-frame clones and leaves out a portion. The data show tens of thousands of clones, 70% seen once. The data originate from a study of T cell clones after liver transplantation. Germline CDR1 reads SGHTA; CDR2 reads FQGNSA. This CDR3 comprises 18 residues. V was pared by 6 bases and J by 0 bases, with 16 bases of the junction left unmatched. The sequencing used CD4+ T cells from blood, collected at the roughly 15-month timepoint. The J gene is TRBJ1-2, the V gene TRBV7-2; TRBD1 aligns across 7 bases. The TCR comes from a human patient who received a liver transplant. Some T cells may have come from the graft donor. The CDR3 sequence is CASSLPGGGDRANYGYTF. The CDR3 DNA is TGTGCCAGCAGTCTACCGGGGGGAGGCGACAGGGCTAACTATGGCTACACCTTC.